This TCR beta chain was sequenced in a study of T cells after yellow fever vaccination. Study-level background: Any fraction with a low cell number was prepared using SMART-Seq v4 Ultra Low Input.

Overall study findings and caveats: After the booster, approximately 96% of CD4 and approximately 87% of CD8 primary-response clones were re-detected. Weaker overall was a secondary response that nonetheless peaked faster, on day 5 versus 15.

Generation of TCR cDNA used 5'RACE template switching (which added a universal primer site and UMIs). TCRdb analysed the 5' RACE reads with MiXCR anew, one entry per CDR3 protein. The sample has 450,000 to 650,000 distinct CDR3 sequences, 21% seen once. With respect to this clonotype: What it binds is unknown.

CDR1 is MNHNS and CDR2 is SASEGT in the germline V gene. This CDR3 spans 15 amino acids. V shed 9 bases and J shed 4 bases, with 21 bases lying between them. The specimen comprised PBMCs, sampled approximately 22 days after the first yellow fever vaccination. The V gene is TRBV6-1, the J gene TRBJ1-1, with D maybe TRBD1 (5 bases). This clonotype was sampled from a man in his late teens or twenties who received the YFV17D yellow fever vaccine. CDR3 nucleotide sequence: TGTGCCAGTTCCCTGGTGGGGAGGAGGGGCACTGAAGCTTTCTTT. As protein: CASSLVGRRGTEAFF.